The 10 T cell receptor beta chains below come from one sample, sequenced in a study of blood T cell repertoires in COVID-19. The data were produced by immunoSEQ multiplex PCR, yet TCRdb's version contains in-frame clones alone and is incomplete. The sample records around 160,000 clones, roughly 82% being singletons. The specimen sequenced was peripheral blood. These receptors were taken from a human donor with acute or convalescent COVID-19. The donor label of this sample is uncertain.

The CDR3 spells CASSLWQGGQETQYF. CDR3 DNA sequence: TGTGCCAGCAGCTTGTGGCAGGGGGGTCAAGAGACCCAGTACTTC. This chain uses TRBV5-4 with TRBJ2-5; D might be TRBD1 (7 bases). Germline V gives CDR1 SGHNT, CDR2 YYREEE (reference sequence). The CDR3 contains 15 residues. Trimming removed 1 base at V and 2 bases at J, with 12 bases between.

In its sample, this clone was seen once. The J gene is TRBJ1-6, the V gene TRBV30, with 10 bases matching TRBD1. Germline CDR1 and CDR2: GTSNPN and SVGIG (reference sequence). Trimming removed 4 bases from V and 5 bases from J; junction bases left unmatched: 8. The CDR3 is 16 residues long. The DNA of the CDR3 is TGTGCCTGGACCCCGGGACAGGGGATGAATAATTCACCCCTCCACTTT. This translates into CAWTPGQGMNNSPLHF.

The chain recombines TRBV19 with TRBJ2-7; TRBD1 matches 8 bases. Germline V lookup: CDR1 LNHDA, CDR2 SQIVND (reference sequence). The length of the CDR3 is 14 residues. V dropped 5 bases and J dropped 2; count of bases not matched to a gene: 5. DNA for the CDR3: TGTGCCAGTAGTGACCGGGACAGGCCCTACGAGCAGTACTTC. This sequence encodes CASSDRDRPYEQYF.

The chain carries TRBV5-1 and TRBJ2-5, with 10 bases that match TRBD1. The germline CDR1 and CDR2 sequences are SGHRS and YFSETQ. V gave up 0 bases and J gave up 4 bases; unmatched junction bases: 3. This CDR3 is built from 15 residues. The CDR3: CASSLGDRGTETQYF. CDR3 DNA: TGCGCCAGCAGCTTGGGGGACAGGGGTACAGAGACCCAGTACTTC.

The chain uses TRBV6-4 and TRBJ2-7; 10 nucleotides match TRBD1. The germline CDR1 and CDR2 sequences are MRHNA and SNTAGT. V was pared by 3 bases and J by 5 bases, with 7 bases of the junction left unmatched. CDR3 size: 15 residues. Written as DNA, the CDR3 is TGTGCCAGCAGTGATCAAGGGGACAGGGGCCACGAGCAGTACTTC. Its protein is CASSDQGDRGHEQYF.

Written as DNA, the CDR3 is TGTGCCAGTAAGGGGAGGGCGGGTGATGGGAAAGAGACCCAGTACTTC. Protein sequence: CASKGRAGDGKETQYF. The chain links TRBV19 to TRBJ2-5; 7 bases are a match to TRBD2. V gave up 7 bases and J gave up 3 bases; unmatched junction bases: 14. This CDR3 is built from 16 residues. Germline-derived CDR1 and CDR2 are LNHDA and SQIVND (reference sequence).

V and J are TRBV5-6 and TRBJ2-3, with 7 bases that match TRBD2. CDR1 is SGHDT, CDR2 YYEEEE, per germline. The CDR3 spans 15 residues. With 1 base clipped from V and 5 bases from J, the junction kept 7 bases outside the gene matches. The CDR3 DNA is TGTGCCAGCAGCTTGTTGGGGACTAAAAAAGATACGCAGTATTTT. This encodes CASSLLGTKKDTQYF.

This chain joins TRBV29-1 and TRBJ2-7; 10 nucleotides agree with TRBD1. J gave up 2 bases and V 6 bases, and 4 bases lay outside the gene matches. This CDR3 comprises 13 residues. Germline-derived CDR1 and CDR2 are SQVTM and ANQGSEA. The CDR3 loop is CSVGGQGTYEQYF. CDR3 nucleotides: TGCAGCGTGGGGGGACAGGGGACCTACGAGCAGTACTTC.

The rearrangement links TRBV19 to TRBJ2-7, with TRBD1 matching over 10 bases. The CDR3 has 14 amino acids. Germline trimming cut 5 bases from V and 7 bases from J; bases unmatched to any gene: 8. The germline V gene encodes CDR1 LNHDA and CDR2 SQIVND (reference sequence). DNA of the CDR3: TGTGCCAGTAGTGCCACCGGGACAGGGGTTGAGCAGTACTTC. Encoded protein: CASSATGTGVEQYF. The full variable domain, rest sourced from reference TRBV19 and TRBJ2-7, is DGGITQSPKYLFRKEGQNVTLSCEQNLNHDAMYWYRQDPGQGLRLIYYSQIVNDFQKGDIAEGYSVSREKKESFPLTVTSAQKNPTAFYLCASSATGTGVEQYFGPGTRLTVT.

CDR3 bases: TGTGCCAGCTCCCAGGACAGGGCGTTAGCCAAAAACATTCAGTACTTC. It translates to CASSQDRALAKNIQYF. The gene calls are TRBV18 and TRBJ2-4; 8 bases map to TRBD1. The CDR3 is made up of 16 amino acids. The junction had 7 bases not matched to a gene; V was cut back by 6 bases and J by 0 bases. The germline V gene encodes CDR1 KGHSH and CDR2 LQKENI. The full variable domain, in which reference TRBV18 and TRBJ2-4 provide the parts outside the CDR3, is NAGVMQNPRHLVRRRGQEARLRCSPMKGHSHVYWYRQLPEEGLKFMVYLQKENIIDESGMPKERFSAEFPKEGPSILRIQQVVRGDSAAYFCASSQDRALAKNIQYFGAGTRLSVL.